These 23 T cell receptor beta chains share one sample of origin, sequenced in a study of blood T cell repertoires in COVID-19. Clones were read by immunoSEQ multiplex PCR, and TCRdb kept only the in-frame ones, dropping some. The repertoire includes approximately 230,000 clones, roughly 84% of them detected once, and just under 20% sits in the top ten. Sequenced input: peripheral blood. The receptors shown here come from a man aged 30 to 39 with active or convalescent COVID-19.

DNA of the CDR3: TGTGCCAGTACCTCAAGCGGGACCCCCTACGAGCAGTACTTC. This sequence encodes CASTSSGTPYEQYF. The V gene is TRBV19, the J gene TRBJ2-7; 7 bases fit TRBD2. The germline CDR1 and CDR2 sequences are LNHDA and SQIVND (reference sequence). CDR3 size: 14 residues. The V segment lost 7 bases and the J segment 2 bases; nucleotides outside the gene matches: 8.

This clone came up a few times. This chain connects TRBV3-1 (or the pseudogene TRBV3-2) to TRBJ2-7, with a tentative D call TRBD2 (7 bases). The CDR3 spans 14 residues. Germline CDR1 and CDR2: LGHDT and YNNKEL (reference sequence). V was clipped by 4 bases and J by 6 bases, with 16 bases between them. The CDR3, as DNA: TGTGCCAGCAGCCCGGGGGCGGGAGAAAGCGAGCAGTACTTC. Translation gives CASSPGAGESEQYF.

This chain links TRBV2 with TRBJ1-2; D call uncertain. From germline, CDR1 is SNHLY and CDR2 FYNNEI. The V gene lost 5 bases and the J gene lost 4 bases, with 14 bases spanning the gap. CDR3 length: 14 amino acids. CDR3 DNA: TGTGCCAGCAGTCCAAATCCCGGTAGCTATGGCTACACCTTC. It specifies CASSPNPGSYGYTF.

This chain joins TRBV11-2 and TRBJ1-5; 9 bases agree with TRBD1. Trimming took 3 bases from V and 2 from J; bases not matched to a gene: 2. The germline V gene has CDR1 SGHAT and CDR2 FQNNGV. The CDR3 runs 15 residues. CDR3 protein: CASSLDRGGNQPQHF. The CDR3 DNA is TGTGCCAGCAGCTTGGACAGGGGTGGCAATCAGCCCCAGCATTTT.

This chain joins TRBV6-4 and TRBJ1-6; D remains ambiguous. Trimming took 3 bases from V and 6 from J, leaving 12 bases between them. Germline lookup yields CDR1 MRHNA and CDR2 SNTAGT. The CDR3 loop spans 15 amino acids. CDR3 protein: CASSEVGSSNSPLHF. The CDR3 DNA reads TGTGCCAGCAGTGAAGTGGGCTCGAGTAATTCACCCCTCCACTTT.

This sequence joins TRBV18 and TRBJ1-1; the D gene is possibly TRBD1 (5 bases). Germline CDR1 reads KGHSH; CDR2 reads LQKENI. This CDR3 comprises 15 residues. The V and J ends lost 4 bases and 4 bases respectively, with 16 bases between them. The CDR3 loop is CASSRQGGEGTEAFF. In DNA, the CDR3 is TGTGCCAGCTCACGCCAGGGAGGTGAGGGCACTGAAGCTTTCTTT.

The chain joins TRBV25-1 to TRBJ1-1, with TRBD1 identical over 7 bases. This CDR3 contains 16 residues. Trimming removed 5 bases from V and 0 bases from J; junction bases left unmatched: 9. CDR1 MGHDK and CDR2 SYGVNS come from the germline V gene. CDR3 in DNA: TGTGCCAGCAGTAGGGGGCGATGGGGCGTGAACACTGAAGCTTTCTTT. It yields the protein CASSRGRWGVNTEAFF. The full variable domain, completed using reference TRBV25-1 and TRBJ1-1, is EADIYQTPRYLVIGTGKKITLECSQTMGHDKMYWYQQDPGMELHLIHYSYGVNSTEKGDLSSESTVSRIRTEHFPLTLESARPSHTSQYLCASSRGRWGVNTEAFFGQGTRLTVV.

V and J are TRBV19 and TRBJ1-1; D ambiguous. Trimming removed 7 bases at V and 5 bases at J, with 11 bases between. Germline CDR1 and CDR2: LNHDA and SQIVND (reference sequence). The CDR3 totals 12 residues. The CDR3 is CASNAGRTEAFF. The CDR3 coding sequence is TGTGCCAGTAATGCGGGTCGGACTGAAGCTTTCTTT.

In nucleotides, the CDR3 is TGTGCCAGCAGTTGGGGGGACAGGGTGTATGGCTACACCTTC. Residues: CASSWGDRVYGYTF. The chain combines TRBV6-5 with TRBJ1-2, with 9 bases aligning to TRBD1. From germline, CDR1 is MNHEY and CDR2 SVGAGI. Unmatched junction bases numbered 5, after V lost 4 bases and J lost 5 bases. The length of the CDR3 is 14 residues.

This chain uses TRBV9 with TRBJ2-3; a weak D match, TRBD1 (6 bases). Germline V gene data show CDR1 as SGDLS and CDR2 as YYNGEE. The CDR3 has 16 residues. Trimming removed 0 bases at V and 5 bases at J, with 16 bases between. The DNA of the CDR3 is TGTGCCAGCAGCGTAGAGGGGGTTTTGGTTATAGATACGCAGTATTTT. It encodes CASSVEGVLVIDTQYF.

The table lists this clone with a count of one. The genes are TRBV5-4 and TRBJ2-5, with D possibly being TRBD1 (6 bases). There are 14 residues in the CDR3. Germline V gene sequence: CDR1 SGHNT, CDR2 YYREEE (reference sequence). V lost 3 bases, J lost 1 base, and 10 bases lay in between. The CDR3 loop is CASSYYRVQETQYF. The CDR3, as DNA: TGTGCCAGCAGCTACTACAGGGTCCAAGAGACCCAGTACTTC.

The chain links TRBV6-5 to TRBJ2-1, with TRBD1 matching 9 bases. V lost 6 bases to trimming and J lost 7 bases; unmatched junction nucleotides: 10. CDR1 is MNHEY and CDR2 is SVGAGI in the germline V gene. The CDR3 runs to 15 residues. The DNA for the CDR3 is TGTGCCAGCAGACCGGACAGGGGTCTTGGAAATGAGCAGTTCTTC. This encodes CASRPDRGLGNEQFF.

J is TRBJ2-2 and V is TRBV7-2; TRBD1 is a possible D gene (6 bases). The V gene's germline CDR1 is SGHTA and CDR2 FQGNSA. The CDR3 has 16 amino acids. The V end lost 1 base, the J end lost 4 bases, and 13 bases lay between the germline ends. Here the CDR3 DNA reads TGTGCCAGCAGCTTAGTAGGGGGAGTGGTCACCGGGGAGCTGTTTTTT. It specifies CASSLVGGVVTGELFF.

The chain links TRBV6-5 to TRBJ1-5; TRBD1 aligns across 8 bases. Germline trimming cut 8 bases from V and 1 base from J; bases unmatched to any gene: 7. Germline V gene sequence: CDR1 MNHEY, CDR2 SVGAGI. This CDR3 spans 15 amino acids. Here the CDR3 DNA reads TGTGCCAGCCTTTTACGACAGGGGAGCAATCAGCCCCAGCATTTT. Translation gives CASLLRQGSNQPQHF.

The gene calls are TRBV7-2 and TRBJ1-2; the D is unclear. V was cut by 1 base and J by 4 bases, with 13 bases left in between. The length of the CDR3 is 15 residues. In germline, CDR1 is SGHTA, CDR2 FQGNSA. This CDR3 reads CASSLDNSQLYGYTF. In DNA form, the CDR3 reads TGTGCCAGCAGCTTAGATAACAGCCAACTCTATGGCTACACCTTC.

The chain joins TRBV7-8 to TRBJ2-3; 7 nucleotides match TRBD1. CDR1 is SGHVS, CDR2 FQNEAQ, per germline. Trimming at V came to 4 bases and at J to 9 bases, leaving 4 bases not matched to a gene. CDR3 size: 12 residues. The CDR3 spells CASSSDRRTQYF. In DNA, the CDR3 is TGTGCCAGCAGCTCGGACAGGAGGACGCAGTATTTT.

The genes are TRBV28 and TRBJ1-2; TRBD1 is a possible D gene (6 bases). CDR1 and CDR2 from the germline V gene are MDHEN and SYDVKM. With 5 bases removed from V and 8 bases from J, the gap between germline ends came to 15 bases. The CDR3 sequence is 13 residues long. The CDR3 DNA follows: TGTGCCAGCAGTCTGGACAGAGTAAGCGGCTACACCTTC. Translation gives CASSLDRVSGYTF.

V is TRBV14 and J is TRBJ2-1; D is possibly TRBD2 (6 bases). CDR3 length: 19 residues. V was clipped by 6 bases and J by 0 bases, with 24 bases between them. Germline CDR1 and CDR2: SGHDN and FVKESK. The CDR3 protein is CASSPVSGGGRFSYNEQFF. The CDR3 DNA sequence: TGTGCCAGCAGTCCAGTCTCCGGGGGAGGTAGATTCTCCTACAATGAGCAGTTCTTC.

The chain joins TRBV4-2 to TRBJ1-1, with a tentative D call TRBD1 (5 bases). This CDR3 is built from 16 residues. The V end was cut by 0 bases, the J end by 7 bases, with 18 bases between. CDR1 is LGHNA and CDR2 is YNFKEQ in the germline V gene. The CDR3 here is CASSQDQVRGRIEAFF. The CDR3 nucleotides read TGTGCCAGCAGCCAAGATCAGGTGCGGGGGAGGATTGAAGCTTTCTTT.

V gene TRBV5-4 combines with J gene TRBJ2-7, with no clear D. CDR3 length: 14 residues. The V end lost 4 bases, the J end lost 2 bases, and 13 bases lay between the germline ends. Germline assignment: CDR1 SGHNT and CDR2 YYREEE (reference sequence). CDR3 nucleotides: TGTGCCAGCAGCCGGCGGTTTAACCCCTACGAGCAGTACTTC. Translated, it gives CASSRRFNPYEQYF.

This clone was detected only a few times. The chain carries TRBV5-1 and TRBJ1-1; D unclear. Trimming removed 4 bases at V and 4 bases at J, with 11 bases between. CDR1 is SGHRS, CDR2 YFSETQ, per germline. This CDR3 is built from 13 residues. In DNA form, the CDR3 reads TGCGCCAGCAGCCTCGGACTGGGCACTGAAGCTTTCTTT. Amino acid sequence: CASSLGLGTEAFF.

CDR3 bases: TGTGCCAGCAGATCACTGGCCGGGACAGGGGGCGAGTACGGAAACACCATATATTTT. Translation gives CASRSLAGTGGEYGNTIYF. The rearrangement links TRBV2 to TRBJ1-3; 12 bases fit TRBD1. This CDR3 comprises 19 residues. The V gene's germline CDR1 is SNHLY and CDR2 FYNNEI. J gave up 4 bases and V 6 bases, and 16 bases lay outside the gene matches.

This chain joins TRBV15 and TRBJ1-5, with TRBD1 matching over 8 bases. The CDR3 length is 15 residues. CDR1 is LNHNV and CDR2 is YYDKDF in the germline V gene (reference sequence). The V and J ends lost 0 bases and 6 bases, in that order; junction bases with no gene match: 4. CDR3 sequence (DNA): TGTGCCACCAGCAGAGATTCCAGGGGGCGTCAGCCCCAGCATTTT. Translating gives CATSRDSRGRQPQHF.